This TCR beta chain comes out of a study of shared clonotypes between healthy human individuals. Running of the assay took place at deep level. Profiling relied on immunoSEQ multiplex PCR, and the TCRdb table lists in-frame clones only, not all of them. The sample lists roughly 1.4 million clones; approximately 98.5% were seen once. On this clone: Its antigen is undetermined.

Study-wide results and limits: Limited genetic and exposure-history diversity came from having few donors. Rarefaction indicated that sorted-subset sequencing remained incomplete although depth was large. Across subsets, estimated richness was generally greater for naive than for memory populations.

Material: naive CD4+ T cells sorted from blood. The sample's subset: CD45RA+ positively selected. The source of this sequence is a man aged 30 to 39 in good health.

The CDR3 is CASSVNSGAPYNEQFF. As DNA, the CDR3 is TGTGCCAGCAGTGTAAATAGCGGGGCCCCCTACAATGAGCAGTTCTTC. The J gene is TRBJ2-1, the V gene TRBV25-1; 8 bases match TRBD2. J gave up 2 bases and V 4 bases, and 7 bases lay outside the gene matches. CDR1 and CDR2 from the germline V gene are MGHDK and SYGVNS. The CDR3 sequence is 16 residues long.